A single sample is the source of the 18 T cell receptor beta chains below, sequenced in a study of cytomegalovirus exposure and HLA in healthy donors. 60 Vbeta and 13 Jbeta primers were used in PCR. Sequencing was performed with immunoSEQ multiplex PCR; in TCRdb, only in-frame clones are kept and a portion is missing. The sample contains 150,000 to 200,000 clones, around 81% of which appear only once. The material sequenced was PBMCs. All receptors come from a middle-aged man in good health and CMV-seronegative.

The chain couples TRBV6-4 to TRBJ2-1; D perhaps matches TRBD1 (5 bases). CDR3 length equals 15 residues. Germline CDR1 is MRHNA and CDR2 is SNTAGT. The ends were cut back, 6 bases at V and 2 bases at J, with 14 bases in the middle. The DNA of the CDR3 is TGTGCCAGCAGCCCGACAGAAGGAGCCTACAATGAGCAGTTCTTC. This translates into CASSPTEGAYNEQFF.

The table lists this clone with a count of one. The gene calls are TRBV9 and TRBJ1-5; 8 nucleotides agree with TRBD1. With V trimmed by 3 bases and J by 3 bases, 2 bases remained unmatched. The CDR3 runs 14 residues. The V gene's germline CDR1 is SGDLS and CDR2 YYNGEE. The CDR3 loop reads CASSAQGDNQPQHF. CDR3 in DNA: TGTGCCAGCAGCGCACAGGGGGACAATCAGCCCCAGCATTTT.

V gene TRBV2 combines with J gene TRBJ1-2; 9 bases are a match to TRBD1. Germline-derived CDR1 and CDR2 are SNHLY and FYNNEI. The CDR3 has 14 amino acids. Germline trimming cut 6 bases from V and 12 bases from J; bases unmatched to any gene: 14. CDR3 amino acids: CASRKTGTGLGHTF. The CDR3 DNA reads as TGTGCCAGCAGAAAAACCGGGACAGGGTTGGGACACACCTTC.

The rearrangement joins TRBV7-8 to TRBJ1-3; 12 positions match TRBD1. V gave up 6 bases and J gave up 4 bases; unmatched junction bases: 10. This CDR3 comprises 17 residues. Germline V CDR1 and CDR2: SGHVS, FQNEAQ. CDR3 in DNA: TGTGCCAGCAGTCTGAGGGGACAGGGGGCGCAAGGAAACACCATATATTTT. Amino acid sequence: CASSLRGQGAQGNTIYF.

This rearrangement joins TRBV11-2 to TRBJ1-2; 8 nucleotides line up with TRBD1. The CDR3 totals 16 residues. V was clipped by 0 bases and J by 0 bases; unmatched bases: 3. Germline V lookup: CDR1 SGHAT, CDR2 FQNNGV. CDR3 residues: CASSLDGTGSNYGYTF. CDR3 nucleotide sequence: TGTGCCAGCAGCTTAGATGGGACAGGCTCTAACTATGGCTACACCTTC.

The chain combines TRBV27 with TRBJ2-7; D is perhaps TRBD2 (5 bases). V was shortened by 3 bases and J by 1 base, with 19 bases between the two germline ends. The CDR3 sequence is 17 residues long. Germline V gives CDR1 MNHEY, CDR2 SMNVEV (reference sequence). CDR3 sequence: CASSFRLRAEVSYEQYF. CDR3 DNA: TGTGCCAGCAGTTTCCGCCTGCGGGCAGAGGTATCCTACGAGCAGTACTTC.

The chain combines TRBV18 with TRBJ2-1; maybe TRBD2 (5 bases). Between the trimmed V and J ends, which lost 3 bases and 6 bases, there was a span of 12 bases. The CDR3 length is 14 residues. Germline lookup yields CDR1 KGHSH and CDR2 LQKENI. The CDR3 coding sequence is TGTGCCAGCTCACCGCAGGCTAGCAGCAATGAGCAGTTCTTC. This gives the protein CASSPQASSNEQFF.

The V gene is TRBV6-4, the J gene TRBJ2-7, with a possible D match to TRBD2 (5 bases). CDR3 length: 15 residues. The germline V gene encodes CDR1 MRHNA and CDR2 SNTAGT. Trimming shortened V by 4 bases and J by 7 bases, and 20 bases separated the two germline ends. The CDR3 region has the DNA TGTGCCAGCAGTGGAGGACCAGCGGCCGGACGGGAGCAGTACTTC. This sequence encodes CASSGGPAAGREQYF.

This clone appeared a few times. The chain carries TRBV6-5 and TRBJ2-1; TRBD1 matches at 8 bases. J gave up 6 bases and V 6 bases, and 7 bases lay outside the gene matches. Per the germline V gene, CDR1 is MNHEY and CDR2 is SVGAGI. This CDR3 region has 14 residues. The CDR3 DNA follows: TGTGCCAGCAGAATAGGGACAGGAGTCAATGAGCAGTTCTTC. Translation gives CASRIGTGVNEQFF.

This sequence joins TRBV6-6 and TRBJ1-5, with D unresolved. The germline V and J ends were trimmed by 6 bases and 10 bases, with 16 bases remaining between them. The CDR3 has 13 residues. Germline V gene sequence: CDR1 MNHNY, CDR2 SVGAGI (reference sequence). CDR3 sequence reads: CASSASDFDPQHF. Written as DNA, the CDR3 is TGTGCCAGCAGCGCTTCAGACTTTGATCCCCAGCATTTT.

This sequence joins TRBV9 and TRBJ1-3; possible D gene TRBD1, 5 bases. The CDR3 covers 14 residues. The germline V gene has CDR1 SGDLS and CDR2 YYNGEE. V shed 3 bases and J shed 8 bases, with 15 bases lying between them. The CDR3 nucleotides read TGTGCCAGCAGCGGCCCCGGGGGGGTAGACACCATATATTTT. Translation: CASSGPGGVDTIYF.

The chain recombines TRBV7-2 with TRBJ1-4; D is uncertain. This CDR3 is built from 14 residues. From germline, CDR1 is SGHTA and CDR2 FQGNSA. Trimming took 7 bases from V and 0 from J, leaving 9 bases between them. The CDR3 spells CASTWSATNEKLFF. CDR3 nucleotide sequence: TGTGCCAGCACCTGGAGTGCAACTAATGAAAAACTGTTTTTT.

CDR3 sequence reads: CAISERGGSAGTQETQYF. The DNA for the CDR3 is TGTGCCATCAGTGAGAGAGGAGGGTCGGCGGGGACCCAAGAGACCCAGTACTTC. The V and J genes are TRBV10-3 and TRBJ2-5, with TRBD2 as a possible D gene (6 bases). V was trimmed by 2 bases and J by 1 base, leaving 20 bases between them. The CDR3 covers 18 residues. Germline-derived CDR1 and CDR2 are ENHRY and SYGVKD.

This sequence joins TRBV5-4 and TRBJ2-3; 10 bases are a match to TRBD2. The trim removed 3 bases at V and 4 bases at J, leaving 2 bases unmatched. Looked up from germline, CDR1 is SGHNT and CDR2 is YYREEE (reference sequence). The CDR3 is 14 amino acids. The CDR3 DNA sequence: TGTGCCAGCAGCTCTAGCGGGAGCCCAGATACGCAGTATTTT. Translated: CASSSSGSPDTQYF. Filled out from reference TRBV5-4 and TRBJ2-3, the complete variable domain reads ETGVTQSPTHLIKTRGQQVTLRCSSQSGHNTVSWYQQALGQGPQFIFQYYREEENGRGNFPPRFSGLQFPNYSSELNVNALELDDSALYLCASSSSGSPDTQYFGPGTRLTVL.

The gene calls are TRBV19 and TRBJ2-7, with TRBD2 matching over 9 bases. CDR3 length: 15 amino acids. Germline V gene lookup returns CDR1 LNHDA and CDR2 SQIVND (reference sequence). Unmatched junction bases numbered 6, after V lost 4 bases and J lost 2 bases. Here the CDR3 reads CASSRAGGPAYEQYF. DNA for the CDR3: TGTGCCAGTAGTAGGGCGGGGGGGCCCGCCTACGAGCAGTACTTC.

This clone was found a few times. The V gene is TRBV6-1, the J gene TRBJ2-7, with TRBD2 identical over 9 bases. The V gene's germline CDR1 is MNHNS and CDR2 SASEGT. Trimming removed 6 bases from V and 4 bases from J; junction bases left unmatched: 7. CDR3 length: 14 residues. The CDR3 here is CASSPRSGGYEQYF. CDR3 nucleotides: TGTGCCAGCAGCCCGAGGAGCGGGGGGTACGAGCAGTACTTC.

This clone was recorded once. V gene TRBV5-4 combines with J gene TRBJ2-5; 7 bases line up with TRBD1. Judging by the DNA end, TRBJ2-7 fits better; the J call may be wrong. The germline gives CDR1 SGHNT, CDR2 YYREEE (reference sequence). This CDR3 has 13 residues. The CDR3: CASSLQGPYEQYF. The CDR3 region has the DNA TGTGCCAGCAGCCTACAGGGGCCCTACGAGCAGTACTTC.

The chain couples TRBV4-2 to TRBJ2-7; D uncertain. This CDR3 has 16 residues. The V end was cut by 1 base, the J end by 2 bases, with 15 bases between. Germline loops: CDR1 LGHNA, CDR2 YNFKEQ. Here the CDR3 DNA reads TGTGCCAGCAGCCAAGTTCAGTTAGCACTTCCCTACGAGCAGTACTTC. Residues: CASSQVQLALPYEQYF.